This TCR beta chain was recovered during a study of patients and donors after allogeneic stem cell transplantation. MiXCR, applied by TCRdb to the RT-PCR reads, yields one record per CDR3 protein. The sample lists about 960,000 distinct CDR3 sequences; 18% were seen once. Germline V gene sequence: CDR1 KGHDR, CDR2 SFDVKD. The CDR3 loop spans 13 amino acids. The ends were cut back, 4 bases at V and 7 bases at J, with 10 bases in the middle. Sequenced sample: blood, either unsorted or a sorted T cell fraction (not recorded which). The chain carries TRBV24-1 and TRBJ1-5; D uncertain. The sequence derives from a human donor who was either an allogeneic HSCT recipient or a stem cell or donor lymphocyte infusion donor (not recorded which). It is not recorded whose cells these are; they may come from a transplant donor. The CDR3 DNA reads as TGTGCCACCAGTGACGAGAAATACCAGCCCCAGCATTTT. This gives the protein CATSDEKYQPQHF.